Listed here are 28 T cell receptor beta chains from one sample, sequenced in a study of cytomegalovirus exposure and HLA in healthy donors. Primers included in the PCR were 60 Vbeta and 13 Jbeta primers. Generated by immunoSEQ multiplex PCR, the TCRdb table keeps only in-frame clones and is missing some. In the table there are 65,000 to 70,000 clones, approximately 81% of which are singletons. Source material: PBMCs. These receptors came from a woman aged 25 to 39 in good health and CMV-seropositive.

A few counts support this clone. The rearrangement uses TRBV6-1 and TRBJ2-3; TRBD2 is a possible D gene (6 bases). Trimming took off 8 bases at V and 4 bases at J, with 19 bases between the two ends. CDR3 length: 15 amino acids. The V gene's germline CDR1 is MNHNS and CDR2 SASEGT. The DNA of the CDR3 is TGTGCCAGCTGCGCCCAGGCGGGAACCGCAGATACGCAGTATTTT. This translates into CASCAQAGTADTQYF.

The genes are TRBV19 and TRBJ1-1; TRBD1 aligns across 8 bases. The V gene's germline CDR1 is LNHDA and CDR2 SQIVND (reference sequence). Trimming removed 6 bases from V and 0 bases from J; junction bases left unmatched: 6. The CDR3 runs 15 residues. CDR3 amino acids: CASRTGTGMNTEAFF. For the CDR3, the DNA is TGTGCCAGTAGAACGGGGACAGGAATGAACACTGAAGCTTTCTTT.

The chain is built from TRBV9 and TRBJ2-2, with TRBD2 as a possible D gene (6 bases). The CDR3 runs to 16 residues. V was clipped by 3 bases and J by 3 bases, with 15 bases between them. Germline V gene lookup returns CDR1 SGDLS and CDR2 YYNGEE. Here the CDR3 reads CASSGTRRGDTGELFF. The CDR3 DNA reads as TGTGCCAGCAGCGGCACTCGTCGCGGGGACACCGGGGAGCTGTTTTTT. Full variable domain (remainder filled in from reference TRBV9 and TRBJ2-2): DSGVTQTPKHLITATGQRVTLRCSPRSGDLSVYWYQQSLDQGLQFLIQYYNGEERAKGNILERFSAQQFPDLHSELNLSSLELGDSALYFCASSGTRRGDTGELFFGEGSRLTVL.

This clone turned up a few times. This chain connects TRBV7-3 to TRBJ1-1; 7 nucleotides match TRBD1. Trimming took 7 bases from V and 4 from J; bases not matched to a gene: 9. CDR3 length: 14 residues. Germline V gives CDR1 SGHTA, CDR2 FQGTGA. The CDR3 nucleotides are TGTGCCAGCACCGCTAAGGGACAGCCCACTGAAGCTTTCTTT. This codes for CASTAKGQPTEAFF.

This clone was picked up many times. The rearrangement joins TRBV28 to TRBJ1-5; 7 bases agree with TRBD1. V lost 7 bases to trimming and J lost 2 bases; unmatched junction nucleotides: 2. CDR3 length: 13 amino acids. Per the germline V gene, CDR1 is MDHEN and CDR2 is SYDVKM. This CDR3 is CASNDRGNQPQHF. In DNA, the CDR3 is TGTGCCAGCAACGACAGGGGCAATCAGCCCCAGCATTTT.

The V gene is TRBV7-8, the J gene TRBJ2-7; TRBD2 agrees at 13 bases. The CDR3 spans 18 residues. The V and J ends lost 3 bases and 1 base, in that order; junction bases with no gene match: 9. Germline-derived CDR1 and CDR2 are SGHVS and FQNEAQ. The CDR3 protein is CASSFWTSGSTKSYEQYF. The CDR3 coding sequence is TGTGCCAGCAGCTTTTGGACTAGCGGGAGTACCAAGTCCTACGAGCAGTACTTC.

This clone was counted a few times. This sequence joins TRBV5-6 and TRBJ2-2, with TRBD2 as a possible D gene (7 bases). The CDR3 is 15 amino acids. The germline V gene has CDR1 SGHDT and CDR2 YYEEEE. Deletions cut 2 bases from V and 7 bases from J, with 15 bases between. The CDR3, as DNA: TGTGCCAGCAGCTTCGGCAGGGGACTAATCGGGGAGCTGTTTTTT. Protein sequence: CASSFGRGLIGELFF.

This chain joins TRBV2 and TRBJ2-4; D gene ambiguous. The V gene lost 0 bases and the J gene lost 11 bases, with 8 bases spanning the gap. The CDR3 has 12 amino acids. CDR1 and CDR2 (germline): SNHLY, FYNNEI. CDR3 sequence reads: CASSEALAVQYF. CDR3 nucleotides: TGTGCCAGCAGTGAAGCTTTGGCAGTTCAGTACTTC.

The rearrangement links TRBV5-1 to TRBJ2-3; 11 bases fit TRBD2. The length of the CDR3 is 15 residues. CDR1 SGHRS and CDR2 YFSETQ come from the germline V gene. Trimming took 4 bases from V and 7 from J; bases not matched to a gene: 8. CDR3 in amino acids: CASSPRLAGKNTQYF. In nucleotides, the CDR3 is TGCGCCAGCAGCCCTCGACTAGCGGGAAAAAATACGCAGTATTTT.

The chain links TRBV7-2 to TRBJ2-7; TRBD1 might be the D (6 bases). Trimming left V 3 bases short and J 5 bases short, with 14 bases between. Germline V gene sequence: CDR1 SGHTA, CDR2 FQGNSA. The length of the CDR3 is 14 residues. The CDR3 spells CASSLIQGVHEQYF. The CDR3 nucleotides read TGTGCCAGCAGCTTGATACAGGGAGTCCACGAGCAGTACTTC.

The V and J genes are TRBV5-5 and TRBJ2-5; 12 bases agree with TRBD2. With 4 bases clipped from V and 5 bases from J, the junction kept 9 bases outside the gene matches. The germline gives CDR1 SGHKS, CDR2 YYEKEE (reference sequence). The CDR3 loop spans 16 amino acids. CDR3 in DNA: TGTGCCAGCAGCCCATCTAGCGGGAGGGTTGGGGAGACCCAGTACTTC. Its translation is CASSPSSGRVGETQYF.

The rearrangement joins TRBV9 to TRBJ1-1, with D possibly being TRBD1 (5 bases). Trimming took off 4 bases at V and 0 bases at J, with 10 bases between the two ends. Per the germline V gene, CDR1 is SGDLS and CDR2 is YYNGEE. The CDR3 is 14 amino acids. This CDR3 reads CASSSGTLNTEAFF. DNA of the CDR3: TGTGCCAGCAGCTCCGGGACTTTGAACACTGAAGCTTTCTTT.

In DNA, the CDR3 is TGTGCCAGCAGCCCAAAATCAGAAGGGGGTGCACGGGAGGCCTACGAGCAGTACTTC. Protein product: CASSPKSEGGAREAYEQYF. The chain carries TRBV9 and TRBJ2-7; maybe TRBD2 (7 bases). Trimming pared 4 bases from V and 2 bases from J, leaving 28 bases between. CDR3 length: 19 residues. The germline V gene encodes CDR1 SGDLS and CDR2 YYNGEE.

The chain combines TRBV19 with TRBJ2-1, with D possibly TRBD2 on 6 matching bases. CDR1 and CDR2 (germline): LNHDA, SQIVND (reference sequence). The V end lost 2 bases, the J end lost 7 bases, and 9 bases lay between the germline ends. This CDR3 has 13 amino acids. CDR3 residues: CASSIFRGNEQFF. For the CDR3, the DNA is TGTGCCAGTAGTATATTTCGGGGGAATGAGCAGTTCTTC.

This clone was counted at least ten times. The DNA for the CDR3 is TGTGCCAGCAGTGCCGGGACAGGGAGCTCCTACGAGCAGTACTTC. Protein sequence: CASSAGTGSSYEQYF. The J gene is TRBJ2-7, the V gene TRBV6-4, with 9 bases matching TRBD1. With V trimmed by 4 bases and J by 0 bases, 4 bases remained unmatched. This CDR3 spans 15 amino acids. Looked up from germline, CDR1 is MRHNA and CDR2 is SNTAGT.

The DNA of the CDR3 is TGTGCCAGCAGCCAAGGGGAACAGGGCGGGTACAATGAGCAGTTCTTC. It translates to CASSQGEQGGYNEQFF. The chain links TRBV4-2 to TRBJ2-1, with a weak D call TRBD1 (6 bases). CDR1 and CDR2 from the germline V gene are LGHNA and YNFKEQ. This CDR3 is 16 amino acids long. The germline V and J ends were trimmed by 1 base and 4 bases, with 14 bases remaining between them.

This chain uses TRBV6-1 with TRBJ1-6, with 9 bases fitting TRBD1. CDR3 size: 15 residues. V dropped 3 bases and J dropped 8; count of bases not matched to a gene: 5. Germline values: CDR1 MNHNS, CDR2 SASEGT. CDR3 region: CASSDLDRGYSPLHF. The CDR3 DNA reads TGTGCCAGCAGTGACCTCGACAGGGGGTATTCACCCCTCCACTTT.

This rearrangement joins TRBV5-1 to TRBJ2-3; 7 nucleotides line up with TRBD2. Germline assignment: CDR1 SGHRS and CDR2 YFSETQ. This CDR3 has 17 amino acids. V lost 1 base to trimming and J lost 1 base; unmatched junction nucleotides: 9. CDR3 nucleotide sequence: TGCGCCAGCAGCTTGTGGGGAGGGCCGAGGGGCACAGATACGCAGTATTTT. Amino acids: CASSLWGGPRGTDTQYF. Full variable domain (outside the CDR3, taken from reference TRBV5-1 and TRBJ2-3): KAGVTQTPRYLIKTRGQQVTLSCSPISGHRSVSWYQQTPGQGLQFLFEYFSETQRNKGNFPGRFSGRQFSNSRSEMNVSTLELGDSALYLCASSLWGGPRGTDTQYFGPGTRLTVL.

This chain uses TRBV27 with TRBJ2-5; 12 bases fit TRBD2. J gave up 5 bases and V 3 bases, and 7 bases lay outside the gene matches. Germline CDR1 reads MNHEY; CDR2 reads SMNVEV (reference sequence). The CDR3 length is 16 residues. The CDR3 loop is CASSLLAGGPDETQYF. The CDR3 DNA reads TGTGCCAGCAGTTTGCTAGCGGGAGGGCCTGACGAGACCCAGTACTTC.

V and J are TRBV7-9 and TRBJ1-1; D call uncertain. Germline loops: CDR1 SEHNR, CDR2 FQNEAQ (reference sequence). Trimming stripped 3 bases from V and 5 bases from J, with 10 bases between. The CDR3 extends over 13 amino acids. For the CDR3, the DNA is TGTGCCAGCAGCTTCGGTATCGCGACTGAAGCTTTCTTT. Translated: CASSFGIATEAFF. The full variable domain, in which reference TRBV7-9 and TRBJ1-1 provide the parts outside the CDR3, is DTGVSQNPRHKITKRGQNVTFRCDPISEHNRLYWYRQTLGQGPEFLTYFQNEAQLEKSRLLSDRFSAERPKGSFSTLEIQRTEQGDSAMYLCASSFGIATEAFFGQGTRLTVV.

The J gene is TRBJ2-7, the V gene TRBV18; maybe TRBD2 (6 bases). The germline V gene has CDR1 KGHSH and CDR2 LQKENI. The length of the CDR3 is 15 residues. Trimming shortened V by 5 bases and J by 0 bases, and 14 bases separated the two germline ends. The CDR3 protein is CASSFTGLPSYEQYF. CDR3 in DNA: TGTGCCAGCTCATTCACGGGACTGCCCTCCTACGAGCAGTACTTC. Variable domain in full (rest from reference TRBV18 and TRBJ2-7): NAGVMQNPRHLVRRRGQEARLRCSPMKGHSHVYWYRQLPEEGLKFMVYLQKENIIDESGMPKERFSAEFPKEGPSILRIQQVVRGDSAAYFCASSFTGLPSYEQYFGPGTRLTVT.

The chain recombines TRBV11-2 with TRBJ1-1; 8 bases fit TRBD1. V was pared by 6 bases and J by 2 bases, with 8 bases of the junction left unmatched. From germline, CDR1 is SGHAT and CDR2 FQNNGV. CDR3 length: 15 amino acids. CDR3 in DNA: TGTGCCAGCAGGAGCTCAGGACAGGGTAACACTGAAGCTTTCTTT. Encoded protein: CASRSSGQGNTEAFF.

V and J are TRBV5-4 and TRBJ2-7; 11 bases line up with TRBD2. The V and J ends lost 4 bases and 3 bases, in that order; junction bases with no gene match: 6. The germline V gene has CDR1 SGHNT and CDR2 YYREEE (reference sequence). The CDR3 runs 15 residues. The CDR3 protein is CASSRTSGGIYEQYF. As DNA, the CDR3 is TGTGCCAGCAGCCGTACTAGCGGGGGTATCTACGAGCAGTACTTC.

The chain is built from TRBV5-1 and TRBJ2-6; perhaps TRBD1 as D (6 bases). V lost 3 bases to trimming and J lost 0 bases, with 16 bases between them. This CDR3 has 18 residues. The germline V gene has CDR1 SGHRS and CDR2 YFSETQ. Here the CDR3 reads CASSSGRRGISGANVLTF. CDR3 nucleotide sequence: TGCGCCAGCAGCTCAGGTCGAAGGGGGATCTCTGGGGCCAACGTCCTGACTTTC.

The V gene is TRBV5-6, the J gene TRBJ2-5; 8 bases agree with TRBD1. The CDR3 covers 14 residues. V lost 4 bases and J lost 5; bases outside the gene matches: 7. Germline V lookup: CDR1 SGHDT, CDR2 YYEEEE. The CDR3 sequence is CASSPGGARETQYF. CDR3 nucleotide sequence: TGTGCCAGCAGCCCAGGGGGCGCGAGGGAGACCCAGTACTTC.

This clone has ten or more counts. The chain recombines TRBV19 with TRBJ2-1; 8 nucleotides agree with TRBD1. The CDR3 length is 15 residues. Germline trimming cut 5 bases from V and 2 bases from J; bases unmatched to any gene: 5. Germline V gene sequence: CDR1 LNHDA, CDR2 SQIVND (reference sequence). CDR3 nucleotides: TGTGCCAGTAGTGTCACAGGGGGTGCCTACAATGAGCAGTTCTTC. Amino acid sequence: CASSVTGGAYNEQFF. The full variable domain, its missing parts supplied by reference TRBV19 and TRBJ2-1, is DGGITQSPKYLFRKEGQNVTLSCEQNLNHDAMYWYRQDPGQGLRLIYYSQIVNDFQKGDIAEGYSVSREKKESFPLTVTSAQKNPTAFYLCASSVTGGAYNEQFFGPGTRLTVL.

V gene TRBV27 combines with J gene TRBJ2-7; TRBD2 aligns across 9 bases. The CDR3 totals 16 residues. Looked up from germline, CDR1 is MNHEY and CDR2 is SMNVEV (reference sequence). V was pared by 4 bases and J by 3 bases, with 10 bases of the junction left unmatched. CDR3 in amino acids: CASSSLAGADYYEQYF. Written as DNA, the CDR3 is TGTGCCAGCAGTTCCTTAGCGGGAGCGGATTACTACGAGCAGTACTTC.

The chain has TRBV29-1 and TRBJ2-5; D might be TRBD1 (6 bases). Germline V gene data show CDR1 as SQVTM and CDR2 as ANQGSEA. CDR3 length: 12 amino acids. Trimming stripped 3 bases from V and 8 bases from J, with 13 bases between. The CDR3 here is CSVEGAGSTQYF. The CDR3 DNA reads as TGCAGCGTTGAGGGGGCAGGGAGCACCCAGTACTTC. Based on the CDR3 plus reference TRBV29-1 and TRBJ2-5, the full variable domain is SAVISQKPSRDICQRGTSLTIQCQVDSQVTMMFWYRQQPGQSLTLIATANQGSEATYESGFVIDKFPISRPNLTFSTLTVSNMSPEDSSIYLCSVEGAGSTQYFGPGTRLLVL.